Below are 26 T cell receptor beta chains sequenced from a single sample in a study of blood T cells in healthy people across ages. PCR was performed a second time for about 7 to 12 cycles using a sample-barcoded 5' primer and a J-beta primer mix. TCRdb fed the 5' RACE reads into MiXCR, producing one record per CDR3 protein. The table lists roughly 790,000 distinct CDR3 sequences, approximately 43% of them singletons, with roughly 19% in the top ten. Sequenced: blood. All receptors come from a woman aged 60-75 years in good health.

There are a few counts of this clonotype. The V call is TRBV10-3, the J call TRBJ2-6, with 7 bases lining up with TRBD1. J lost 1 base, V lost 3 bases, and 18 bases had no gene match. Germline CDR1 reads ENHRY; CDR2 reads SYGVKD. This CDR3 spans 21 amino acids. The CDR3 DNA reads TGTGCCATCAGTGATCCAACAGGGGAGTTGTCGTTTCCATCTGGGGCCAACGTCCTGACTTTC. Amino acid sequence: CAISDPTGELSFPSGANVLTF.

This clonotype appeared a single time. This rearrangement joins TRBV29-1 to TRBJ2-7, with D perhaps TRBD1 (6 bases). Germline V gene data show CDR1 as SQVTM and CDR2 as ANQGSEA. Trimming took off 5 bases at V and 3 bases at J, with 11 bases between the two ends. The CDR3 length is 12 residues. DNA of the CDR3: TGCAGCGTTACAGGGCCCCTCTACGAGCAGTACTTC. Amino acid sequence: CSVTGPLYEQYF.

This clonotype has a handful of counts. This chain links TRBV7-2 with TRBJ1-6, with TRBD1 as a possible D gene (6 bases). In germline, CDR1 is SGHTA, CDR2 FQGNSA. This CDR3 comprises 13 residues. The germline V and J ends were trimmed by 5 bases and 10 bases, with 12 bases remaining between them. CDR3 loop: CASSVSGDSPLHF. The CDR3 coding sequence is TGTGCCAGCAGCGTCTCAGGGGACTCACCCCTCCACTTT.

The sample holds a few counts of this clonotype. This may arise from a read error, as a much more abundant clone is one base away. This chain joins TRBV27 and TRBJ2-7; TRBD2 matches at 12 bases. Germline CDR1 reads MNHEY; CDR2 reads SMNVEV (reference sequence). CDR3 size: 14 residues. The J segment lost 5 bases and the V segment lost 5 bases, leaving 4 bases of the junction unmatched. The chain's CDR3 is CASSLRTSGDEQYF. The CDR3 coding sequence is TGTGCCAGCAGTCTAAGGACTAGCGGGGACGAGCAGTACTTC.

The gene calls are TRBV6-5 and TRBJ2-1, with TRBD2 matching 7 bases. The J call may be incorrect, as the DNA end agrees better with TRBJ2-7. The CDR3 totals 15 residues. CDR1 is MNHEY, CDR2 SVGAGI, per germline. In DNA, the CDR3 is TGTGCCAGCAGTTACAGGCGGGAGCGATCCCATGAGCAGTACTTC. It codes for CASSYRRERSHEQYF.

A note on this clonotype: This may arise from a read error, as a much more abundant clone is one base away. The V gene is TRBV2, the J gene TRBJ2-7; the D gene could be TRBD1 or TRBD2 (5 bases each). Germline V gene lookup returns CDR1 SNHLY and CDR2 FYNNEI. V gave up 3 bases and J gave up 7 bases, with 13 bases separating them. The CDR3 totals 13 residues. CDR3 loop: CASSDVGTVEQYF. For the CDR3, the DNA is TGTGCCAGCAGTGACGTGGGGACGGTTGAGCAGTACTTC.

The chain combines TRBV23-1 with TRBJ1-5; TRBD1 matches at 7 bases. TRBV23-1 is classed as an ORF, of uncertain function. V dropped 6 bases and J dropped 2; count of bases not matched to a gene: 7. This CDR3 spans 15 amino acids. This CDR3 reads CASRKGAGCNQPQHF. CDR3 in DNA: TGCGCCAGCAGAAAGGGGGCGGGGTGCAATCAGCCCCAGCATTTT.

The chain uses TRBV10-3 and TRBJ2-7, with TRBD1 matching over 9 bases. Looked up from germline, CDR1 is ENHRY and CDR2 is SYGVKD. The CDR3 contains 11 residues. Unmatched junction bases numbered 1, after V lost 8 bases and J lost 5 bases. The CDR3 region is CAIGQGNEQYF. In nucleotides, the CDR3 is TGTGCCATCGGACAGGGGAACGAGCAGTACTTC.

The CDR3 spells CSARDLKQGAIYEQYF. The CDR3 coding sequence is TGCAGTGCTAGAGATCTAAAGCAGGGGGCTATCTACGAGCAGTACTTC. The chain employs TRBV20-1 and TRBJ2-7, with 8 bases that match TRBD1. The CDR3 extends over 16 amino acids. Germline values: CDR1 DFQATT, CDR2 SNEGSKA (reference sequence). The junction had 10 bases not matched to a gene; V was cut back by 0 bases and J by 3 bases.

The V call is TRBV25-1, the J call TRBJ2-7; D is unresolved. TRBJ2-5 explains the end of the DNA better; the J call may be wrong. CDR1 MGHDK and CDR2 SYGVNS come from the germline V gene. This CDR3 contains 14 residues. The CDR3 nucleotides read TGTGCCAGCAGTTCCGGAGAGGCAGGACAGACCCAGTACTTC. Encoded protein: CASSSGEAGQTQYF.

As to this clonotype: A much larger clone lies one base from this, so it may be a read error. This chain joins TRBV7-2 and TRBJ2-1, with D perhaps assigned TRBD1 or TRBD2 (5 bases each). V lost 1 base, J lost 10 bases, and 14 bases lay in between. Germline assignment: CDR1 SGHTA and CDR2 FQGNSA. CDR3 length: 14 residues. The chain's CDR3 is CASSLVTGDYEQFF. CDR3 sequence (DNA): TGTGCCAGCAGCTTAGTAACAGGAGACTACGAGCAGTTCTTC.

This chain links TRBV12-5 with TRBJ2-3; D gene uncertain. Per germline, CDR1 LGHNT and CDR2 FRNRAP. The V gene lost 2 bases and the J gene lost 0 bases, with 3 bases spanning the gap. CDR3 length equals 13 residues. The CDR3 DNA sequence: TGTGCTAGTGGTTTGTGGAGCACAGATACGCAGTATTTT. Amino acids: CASGLWSTDTQYF.

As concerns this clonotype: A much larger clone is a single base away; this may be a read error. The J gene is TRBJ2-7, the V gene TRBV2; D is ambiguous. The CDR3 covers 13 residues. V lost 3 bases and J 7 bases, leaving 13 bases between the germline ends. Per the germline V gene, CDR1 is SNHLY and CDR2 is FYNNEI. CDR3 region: CASSEIGLGEQYF. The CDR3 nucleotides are TGTGCCAGCAGTGAGATCGGGCTGGGTGAGCAGTACTTC.

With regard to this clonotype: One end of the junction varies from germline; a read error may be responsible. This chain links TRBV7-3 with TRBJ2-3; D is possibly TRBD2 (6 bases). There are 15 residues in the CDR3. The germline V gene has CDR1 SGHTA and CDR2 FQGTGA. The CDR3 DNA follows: TGTGCCTGCAGCTTAATCGGGAGTAGGGCAGATACGCAGTATTTT. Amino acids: CACSLIGSRADTQYF.

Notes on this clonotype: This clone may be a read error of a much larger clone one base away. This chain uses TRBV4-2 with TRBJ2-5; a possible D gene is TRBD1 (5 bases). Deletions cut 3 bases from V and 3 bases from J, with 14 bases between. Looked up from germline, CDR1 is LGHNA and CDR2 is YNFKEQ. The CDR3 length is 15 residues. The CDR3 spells CASSQSRAEEETQYF. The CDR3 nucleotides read TGTGCCAGCAGCCAGAGCAGGGCTGAAGAAGAGACCCAGTACTTC.

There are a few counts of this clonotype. The CDR3 DNA is TGTGCCAGCAGCCATCGGACTAGCGGGCCAGGGTACTATGAGCAGTTCTTC. Its protein is CASSHRTSGPGYYEQFF. The rearrangement uses TRBV3-1 and TRBJ2-1, with 11 bases that match TRBD2. V was clipped by 3 bases and J by 8 bases; unmatched bases: 12. The CDR3 is made up of 17 amino acids. The germline CDR1 and CDR2 sequences are LGHDT and YNNKEL (reference sequence).

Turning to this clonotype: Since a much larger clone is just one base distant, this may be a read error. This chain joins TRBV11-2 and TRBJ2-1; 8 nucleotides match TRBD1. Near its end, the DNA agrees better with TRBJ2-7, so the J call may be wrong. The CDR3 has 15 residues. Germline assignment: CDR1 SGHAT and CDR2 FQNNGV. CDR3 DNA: TGTGCCAGCAGCTTAGAGGACAGGGTTTACAATGAGCAGTACTTC. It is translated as CASSLEDRVYNEQYF.

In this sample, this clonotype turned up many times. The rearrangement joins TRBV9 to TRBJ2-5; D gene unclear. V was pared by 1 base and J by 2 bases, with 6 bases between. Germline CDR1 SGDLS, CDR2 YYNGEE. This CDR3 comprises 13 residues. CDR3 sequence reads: CASSVSDQETQYF. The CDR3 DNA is TGTGCCAGCAGCGTATCTGATCAAGAGACCCAGTACTTC.

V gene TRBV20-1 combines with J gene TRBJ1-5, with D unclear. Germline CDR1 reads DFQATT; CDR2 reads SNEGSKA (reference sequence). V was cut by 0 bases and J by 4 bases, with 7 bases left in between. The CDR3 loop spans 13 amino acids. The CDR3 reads CSAREDGNQPQHF. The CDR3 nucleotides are TGCAGTGCTAGAGAGGACGGGAATCAGCCCCAGCATTTT.

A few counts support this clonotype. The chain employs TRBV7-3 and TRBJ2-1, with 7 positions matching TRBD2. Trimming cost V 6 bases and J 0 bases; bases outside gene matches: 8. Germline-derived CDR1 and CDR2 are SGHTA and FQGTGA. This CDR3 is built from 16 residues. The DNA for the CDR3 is TGTGCCAGCAGTCGTACTAGCGCTAGCTCCTACAATGAGCAGTTCTTC. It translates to CASSRTSASSYNEQFF.

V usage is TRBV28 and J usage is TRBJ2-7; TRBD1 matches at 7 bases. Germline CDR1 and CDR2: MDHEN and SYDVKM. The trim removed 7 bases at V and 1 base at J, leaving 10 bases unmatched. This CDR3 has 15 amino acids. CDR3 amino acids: CASTPSGTASYEQYF. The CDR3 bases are TGTGCCAGCACTCCTTCAGGGACAGCGTCCTACGAGCAGTACTTC.

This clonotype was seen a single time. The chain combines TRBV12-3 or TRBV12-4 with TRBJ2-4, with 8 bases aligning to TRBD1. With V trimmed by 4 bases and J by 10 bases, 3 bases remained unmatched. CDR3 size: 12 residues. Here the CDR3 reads CASSSTGGIQYF. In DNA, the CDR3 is TGTGCCAGCAGTTCTACAGGGGGTATTCAGTACTTC.

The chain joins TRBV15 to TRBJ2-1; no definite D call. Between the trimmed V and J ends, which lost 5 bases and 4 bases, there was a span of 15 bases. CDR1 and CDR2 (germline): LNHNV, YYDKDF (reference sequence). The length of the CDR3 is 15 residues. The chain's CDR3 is CATSLQQNTYNEQFF. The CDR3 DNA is TGTGCCACCAGCCTACAGCAAAACACATACAATGAGCAGTTCTTC.

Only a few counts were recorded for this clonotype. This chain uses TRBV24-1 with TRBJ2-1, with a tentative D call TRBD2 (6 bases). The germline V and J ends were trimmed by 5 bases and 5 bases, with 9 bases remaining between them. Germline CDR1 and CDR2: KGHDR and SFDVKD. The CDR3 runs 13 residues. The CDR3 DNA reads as TGTGCCACCAGTGTCGGAGGGCACAATGAGCAGTTCTTC. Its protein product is CATSVGGHNEQFF.

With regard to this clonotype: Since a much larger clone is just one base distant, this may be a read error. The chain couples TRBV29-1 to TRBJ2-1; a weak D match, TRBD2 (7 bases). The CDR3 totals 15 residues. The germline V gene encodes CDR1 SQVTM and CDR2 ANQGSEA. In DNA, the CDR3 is TGCAGCGTTGACGGTACCGGCGGGGGCTACAAGGAGCAGTTCTTC. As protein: CSVDGTGGGYKEQFF.

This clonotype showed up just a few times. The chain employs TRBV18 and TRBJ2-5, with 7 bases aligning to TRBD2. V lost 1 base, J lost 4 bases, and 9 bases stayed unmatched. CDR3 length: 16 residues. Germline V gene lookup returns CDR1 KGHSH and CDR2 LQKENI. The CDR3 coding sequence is TGTGCCAGCTCACCACTCCTCCTGGGGAGGGGAGAGACCCAGTACTTC. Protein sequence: CASSPLLLGRGETQYF.